This T cell receptor beta chain was captured by sequencing in a study of blood T cell repertoires in COVID-19. Original analysis: By means of reference gene primer amplification, nucleated cell counts were estimated. The method was immunoSEQ multiplex PCR; TCRdb's version includes in-frame clones alone and lacks a portion of them. The D gene and trimming were derived from the DNA, and the V and J assignments and clone size from that table. This table has a few hundred thousand clones, 90% to 95% appearing once. Across roughly 25 US areas, participants ranged in age from roughly 18 to 95 years. Cohort placement rested on clinical history that participants reported themselves. Shortly before study entry, within 2 weeks, exposed participants had met a COVID-19 case. CDR1 and CDR2 from the germline V gene are KGHSH and LQKENI. This CDR3 spans 17 amino acids. Trimming cost V 4 bases and J 2 bases, with 18 bases left between them.

The chain recombines TRBV18 with TRBJ1-3, with D tentatively TRBD1 (5 bases). This receptor was taken from a woman in her thirties or forties who had been exposed to COVID-19. Material: PBMCs or T cells enriched from blood (not recorded which). The CDR3 DNA is TGTGCCAGCTCACGAGACAGTGACATTCTGCCTGGAAACACCATATATTTT. This translates into CASSRDSDILPGNTIYF. Combining the CDR3 with reference TRBV18 and TRBJ1-3 gives the whole variable domain NAGVMQNPRHLVRRRGQEARLRCSPMKGHSHVYWYRQLPEEGLKFMVYLQKENIIDESGMPKERFSAEFPKEGPSILRIQQVVRGDSAAYFCASSRDSDILPGNTIYFGEGSWLTVV.